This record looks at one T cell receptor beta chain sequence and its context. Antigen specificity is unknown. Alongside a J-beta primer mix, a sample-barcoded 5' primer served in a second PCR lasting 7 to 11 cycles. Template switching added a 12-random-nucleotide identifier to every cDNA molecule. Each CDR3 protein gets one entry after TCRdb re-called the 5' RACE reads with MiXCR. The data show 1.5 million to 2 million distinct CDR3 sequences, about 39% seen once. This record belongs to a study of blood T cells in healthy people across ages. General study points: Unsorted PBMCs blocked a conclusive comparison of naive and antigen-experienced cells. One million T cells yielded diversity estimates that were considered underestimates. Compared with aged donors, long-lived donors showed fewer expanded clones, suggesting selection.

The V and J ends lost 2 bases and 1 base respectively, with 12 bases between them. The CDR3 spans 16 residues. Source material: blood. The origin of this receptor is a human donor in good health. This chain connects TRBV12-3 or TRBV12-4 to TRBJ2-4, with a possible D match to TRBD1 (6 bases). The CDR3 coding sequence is TGTGCCAGCAGTTTAATGCAGGGGTGGGCCAAAAACATTCAGTACTTC. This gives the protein CASSLMQGWAKNIQYF.